The clone carrying this T cell receptor (beta chain) has a handful of counts. The germline gene is not matched at one end of the junction; a read error may be the cause. The PCR contained 60 Vbeta and 13 Jbeta primers. How the authors handled the data: In a later analysis, around 11 million of about 80 million unique beta chains occurred in at least two donors. TCRdb keeps only in-frame clones here, not all; method: immunoSEQ multiplex PCR. That table gives V, J and clone size, and the DNA gave D and trimming. The sample comprises fewer than 200,000 clones, 70% to 80% of which are singletons, and more than 2% rests with the top ten. This entry is derived from a study of cytomegalovirus exposure and HLA in healthy donors. Germline V gene lookup returns CDR1 SGHNT and CDR2 YYREEE (reference sequence). CDR3 length: 14 amino acids.

This sequence was found in a man in his fifties or sixties in good health and CMV-seronegative. The rearrangement links TRBV5-4 to TRBJ1-6; D is unresolved. The sample comprised PBMCs. The CDR3 reads CASSLDRFPSPLNF. CDR3 coding DNA: TGTGCCAGCAGCTTGGACAGATTCCCTTCACCCCTCAACTTT.